This T cell receptor beta chain was profiled in a study of T cell repertoires in cytomegalovirus infection. Study background: CMV epitopes, recently identified HLA-C-restricted and well-studied HLA-B-restricted, were used. Notes on the study in general: CMV-specific TCR beta clonotypes restricted by HLA-C were the ones dominating the ex vivo response. Carriers of CMV plus the relevant HLA were identified by cumulative public TCR beta family frequency.

TCRdb fed the reads into MiXCR, producing one record per CDR3 protein. The sample yields under 200,000 distinct CDR3 sequences, about 22% seen once. CDR3 size: 14 residues. Germline V gives CDR1 SGHTA, CDR2 FQGNSA. Of note for this clonotype: Its matching antigen is unknown. Its ends do not fully match the called genes, so a read error is possible.

This TCR was sampled from a human donor in good health (CMV status not recorded). Some clones in this sample may be carry-over from other donors' samples. V gene TRBV7-2 combines with J gene TRBJ1-1; 8 bases are a match to TRBD1. This sample comprised CD8+ T cells from cultured PBMCs, obtained from culture after CMV antigen stimulation. The CDR3 DNA reads TGTGCCAGCAGTTTAGACAGGGGTTGGACTGAAGCTTTCTTT. This translates into CASSLDRGWTEAFF. Complete variable domain (other parts from reference TRBV7-2 and TRBJ1-1): GAGVSQSPSNKVTEKGKDVELRCDPISGHTALYWYRQSLGQGLEFLIYFQGNSAPDKSGLPSDRFSAERTGGSVSTLTIQRTQQEDSAVYLCASSLDRGWTEAFFGQGTRLTVV.